The 17 T cell receptor beta chains given below trace back to one sample, sequenced in a study of blood T cell repertoires in COVID-19. Sequencing used immunoSEQ multiplex PCR; TCRdb keeps in-frame clones, though not all of them. The profile shows around 100,000 clones, roughly 85% of them singletons. The sequencing sample was made of peripheral blood. These receptors were collected from a man aged 45 to 65 in a cohort sampled during active COVID-19.

The chain carries TRBV7-8 and TRBJ2-5; D perhaps matches TRBD2 (6 bases). The CDR3 totals 16 residues. Germline loops: CDR1 SGHVS, CDR2 FQNEAQ. V was trimmed by 5 bases and J by 1 base, leaving 17 bases between them. This CDR3 is CASSQRAETAQETQYF. CDR3 bases: TGTGCCAGCAGCCAGCGGGCGGAGACAGCCCAAGAGACCCAGTACTTC. Full variable domain (missing parts from reference TRBV7-8 and TRBJ2-5): GAGVSQSPRYKVAKRGQDVALRCDPISGHVSLFWYQQALGQGPEFLTYFQNEAQLDKSGLPSDRFFAERPEGSVSTLKIQRTQQEDSAVYLCASSQRAETAQETQYFGPGTRLLVL.

The chain employs TRBV11-2 and TRBJ2-3; D not resolved. The CDR3 totals 13 residues. The ends were cut back, 5 bases at V and 5 bases at J, with 11 bases in the middle. Germline V gives CDR1 SGHAT, CDR2 FQNNGV. DNA of the CDR3: TGTGCCAGCAGCACAACTACACAAGATACGCAGTATTTT. Translated, it gives CASSTTTQDTQYF.

V gene TRBV5-1 combines with J gene TRBJ1-1, with D possibly matching TRBD1 (6 bases). This CDR3 contains 15 residues. V lost 4 bases and J lost 2, with 15 bases in between. CDR1 and CDR2 from the germline V gene are SGHRS and YFSETQ. CDR3 in amino acids: CASSPLAGANTEAFF. As DNA, the CDR3 is TGCGCCAGCAGCCCCTTAGCGGGGGCCAACACTGAAGCTTTCTTT.

CDR3 amino acids: CATSSEQATNEKLFF. The CDR3 nucleotides are TGTGCCACCAGCAGTGAACAGGCAACTAATGAAAAACTGTTTTTT. The J gene is TRBJ1-4, the V gene TRBV15; TRBD1 might be the D (5 bases). From germline, CDR1 is LNHNV and CDR2 YYDKDF (reference sequence). This CDR3 region has 15 residues. The V end was cut by 3 bases, the J end by 0 bases, with 8 bases between.

The chain recombines TRBV5-4 with TRBJ2-7, with D possibly TRBD1 on 6 matching bases. Trimming removed 2 bases at V and 0 bases at J, with 15 bases between. The CDR3 totals 16 residues. Germline CDR1 and CDR2: SGHNT and YYREEE (reference sequence). The CDR3 protein is CASSLSLGQSSYEQYV. CDR3 DNA: TGTGCCAGCAGCTTATCCCTGGGACAAAGCTCCTACGAGCAGTACGTC.

CDR3 DNA sequence: TGTGCCAGCAGCTTAGGGACAGGTTCGTTTCAGCCCCAGCATTTT. Protein product: CASSLGTGSFQPQHF. The chain joins TRBV7-9 to TRBJ1-5; 7 bases fit TRBD1. The length of the CDR3 is 15 residues. V dropped 1 base and J dropped 6; count of bases not matched to a gene: 6. The V gene's germline CDR1 is SEHNR and CDR2 FQNEAQ (reference sequence).

The V and J genes are TRBV28 and TRBJ2-2; D might be TRBD2 (6 bases). Germline lookup yields CDR1 MDHEN and CDR2 SYDVKM. V dropped 5 bases and J dropped 5 bases, with 6 bases sitting between them. The CDR3 consists of 12 residues. The CDR3 reads CASSRGTGELFF. The CDR3 DNA reads as TGTGCCAGCAGTCGGGGGACCGGGGAGCTGTTTTTT.

This clone has a single count. The V gene is TRBV11-3, the J gene TRBJ2-5, with 8 positions matching TRBD2. Unmatched junction bases numbered 7, after V lost 3 bases and J lost 4 bases. CDR1 is SGHNT, CDR2 YENEEA, per germline. The CDR3 is 15 residues long. The CDR3 reads CASSFPGGAGETQYF. As DNA, the CDR3 is TGTGCCAGCAGCTTTCCGGGGGGGGCGGGAGAGACCCAGTACTTC.

The chain is built from TRBV25-1 and TRBJ2-7; D might be TRBD1 (5 bases). From germline, CDR1 is MGHDK and CDR2 SYGVNS. The length of the CDR3 is 11 residues. Trimming cost V 0 bases and J 13 bases, with 10 bases left between them. The CDR3 sequence: CASSEYSQGYV. The CDR3 DNA sequence: TGTGCCAGCAGTGAATATTCCCAGGGATACGTC.

The chain joins TRBV25-1 to TRBJ1-6; 10 bases are a match to TRBD1. Germline V gives CDR1 MGHDK, CDR2 SYGVNS. The CDR3 consists of 15 residues. J gave up 10 bases and V 8 bases, and 11 bases lay outside the gene matches. CDR3 coding DNA: TGTGCCAGCTCGACAGGGGGCGTTCGGGGATCACCCCTCCACTTT. Its translation is CASSTGGVRGSPLHF.

J is TRBJ2-7 and V is TRBV18; 7 bases line up with TRBD1. CDR3 size: 12 residues. Germline CDR1 reads KGHSH; CDR2 reads LQKENI. The V and J ends lost 4 bases and 10 bases, in that order; junction bases with no gene match: 7. In DNA, the CDR3 is TGTGCCAGCTCACATGGGACAGAGGAACAGTACGTC. Amino acid sequence: CASSHGTEEQYV.

Written as DNA, the CDR3 is TGTGCCAGCGCCATACGTGGACTCGACGAAGATACGCAGTATTTT. The encoded protein is CASAIRGLDEDTQYF. The rearrangement uses TRBV6-5 and TRBJ2-3; D may be TRBD2 (5 bases). Per germline, CDR1 MNHEY and CDR2 SVGAGI. This CDR3 region has 15 residues. Trimming left V 8 bases short and J 5 bases short, with 20 bases between.

The rearrangement links TRBV28 to TRBJ2-1, with 11 nucleotides matching TRBD2. The CDR3 spans 17 residues. Germline CDR1 is MDHEN and CDR2 is SYDVKM. J gave up 1 base and V 5 bases, and 7 bases lay outside the gene matches. The CDR3 DNA reads TGTGCCAGCAGTATCACTAGCGGGGGTAATTCCTACAATGAGCAGTTCTTC. As protein: CASSITSGGNSYNEQFF. The whole variable domain, filled in from reference TRBV28 and TRBJ2-1, reads DVKVTQSSRYLVKRTGEKVFLECVQDMDHENMFWYRQDPGLGLRLIYFSYDVKMKEKGDIPEGYSVSREKKERFSLILESASTNQTSMYLCASSITSGGNSYNEQFFGPGTRLTVL.

J is TRBJ2-7 and V is TRBV18; D perhaps matches TRBD1 (5 bases). This CDR3 has 14 amino acids. The V end was cut by 4 bases, the J end by 2 bases, with 12 bases between. Looked up from germline, CDR1 is KGHSH and CDR2 is LQKENI. Written as DNA, the CDR3 is TGTGCCAGCTCACATTCCAGGGTAGCCTACGAGCAGTACTTC. This encodes CASSHSRVAYEQYF. Full variable domain (rest looked up from reference TRBV18 and TRBJ2-7): NAGVMQNPRHLVRRRGQEARLRCSPMKGHSHVYWYRQLPEEGLKFMVYLQKENIIDESGMPKERFSAEFPKEGPSILRIQQVVRGDSAAYFCASSHSRVAYEQYFGPGTRLTVT.

The chain combines TRBV11-1 with TRBJ1-2; D is perhaps TRBD1 (6 bases). Trimming shortened V by 3 bases and J by 3 bases, and 11 bases separated the two germline ends. The CDR3 sequence is 14 residues long. Germline V CDR1 and CDR2: SGHAT, FQDESV (reference sequence). The CDR3 loop reads CASSFGGGDYGYTF. The CDR3 DNA sequence: TGTGCCAGCAGCTTTGGAGGGGGGGACTATGGCTACACCTTC.

The rearrangement links TRBV27 to TRBJ1-2; 10 nucleotides match TRBD1. CDR1 and CDR2 (germline): MNHEY, SMNVEV (reference sequence). This CDR3 is built from 13 residues. V lost 3 bases to trimming and J lost 7 bases; unmatched junction nucleotides: 2. As DNA, the CDR3 is TGTGCCAGCAGTTTCGGACAGGGGGGTGGCTACACCTTC. This codes for CASSFGQGGGYTF.

This chain connects TRBV3-1 (or the pseudogene TRBV3-2) to TRBJ1-1, with a possible D match to TRBD1 (5 bases). Germline V CDR1 and CDR2: LGHDT, YNNKEL (reference sequence). V lost 4 bases and J lost 4, with 10 bases in between. CDR3 length: 13 residues. The DNA for the CDR3 is TGTGCCAGCAGCCGCGGGGGGAGCACTGAAGCTTTCTTT. Its translation is CASSRGGSTEAFF.